This passage covers 25 T cell receptor beta chains from one sample sequenced in a study of blood T cells in healthy people across ages. Combining a sample-barcoded 5' primer with a J-beta primer mix, a second PCR ran for roughly 7 to 12 cycles. One entry per CDR3 protein results from TCRdb running MiXCR on the 5' RACE reads. The data show around 1,700,000 distinct CDR3 sequences, roughly 27% seen once. Sample: blood. The receptors shown here come from a woman in her twenties or thirties in good health.

The V and J genes are TRBV20-1 and TRBJ1-1, with D possibly being TRBD1 (6 bases). V lost 3 bases to trimming and J lost 3 bases, with 11 bases between them. CDR1 is DFQATT, CDR2 SNEGSKA, per germline (reference sequence). The CDR3 consists of 13 residues. The chain's CDR3 is CSASRGQYTEAFF. DNA for the CDR3: TGCAGTGCTAGTCGCGGACAGTACACTGAAGCTTTCTTT.

The chain recombines TRBV5-1 with TRBJ2-5; 7 bases fit TRBD1. Germline assignment: CDR1 SGHRS and CDR2 YFSETQ. V lost 4 bases and J lost 5; bases outside the gene matches: 11. The CDR3 has 15 residues. The CDR3 is CASSPTGAPEETQYF. The CDR3 DNA reads TGCGCCAGCAGCCCTACAGGGGCCCCGGAGGAGACCCAGTACTTC. The whole variable domain, filled in from reference TRBV5-1 and TRBJ2-5, reads KAGVTQTPRYLIKTRGQQVTLSCSPISGHRSVSWYQQTPGQGLQFLFEYFSETQRNKGNFPGRFSGRQFSNSRSEMNVSTLELGDSALYLCASSPTGAPEETQYFGPGTRLLVL.

V gene TRBV7-2 combines with J gene TRBJ1-2, with TRBD1 matching 7 bases. The V and J ends lost 2 bases and 7 bases, in that order; junction bases with no gene match: 13. The length of the CDR3 is 16 residues. CDR1 is SGHTA, CDR2 FQGNSA, per germline. The CDR3 protein is CTSSLLVAPHRGGYTF. The CDR3, as DNA: TGTACCAGCAGCTTATTGGTTGCCCCTCACAGGGGTGGCTACACCTTC.

V gene TRBV6-5 combines with J gene TRBJ2-7; D is uncertain. Germline values: CDR1 MNHEY, CDR2 SVGAGI. The CDR3 extends over 14 amino acids. V lost 3 bases and J lost 4, with 13 bases in between. The CDR3 sequence is CASSYMDGRYEQYF. CDR3 DNA sequence: TGTGCCAGCAGTTATATGGACGGGCGATACGAGCAGTACTTC.

The rearrangement uses TRBV29-1 and TRBJ2-3; D unresolved. Between the trimmed V and J ends, which lost 7 bases and 4 bases, there was a span of 18 bases. The CDR3 has 14 residues. Germline lookup yields CDR1 SQVTM and CDR2 ANQGSEA. The CDR3 loop reads CSAMPTSTPDTQYF. The CDR3 DNA follows: TGCAGCGCCATGCCGACCTCTACCCCAGATACGCAGTATTTT.

This chain joins TRBV18 and TRBJ2-1, with D perhaps matching TRBD1 (6 bases). The CDR3 contains 14 residues. V was trimmed by 6 bases and J by 7 bases, leaving 16 bases between them. CDR1 and CDR2 from the germline V gene are KGHSH and LQKENI. CDR3 coding DNA: TGTGCCAGCTCTCCGGCAGGGGTTTTGAATGAGCAGTTCTTC. This sequence encodes CASSPAGVLNEQFF. The variable domain in full, with the rest retrieved from reference TRBV18 and TRBJ2-1, is NAGVMQNPRHLVRRRGQEARLRCSPMKGHSHVYWYRQLPEEGLKFMVYLQKENIIDESGMPKERFSAEFPKEGPSILRIQQVVRGDSAAYFCASSPAGVLNEQFFGPGTRLTVL.

Many counts were recorded for this clonotype. The gene calls are TRBV20-1 and TRBJ2-5; either TRBD1 or TRBD2 may supply D (5 bases each). The CDR3 covers 13 residues. Trimming pared 5 bases from V and 2 bases from J, leaving 12 bases between. Germline values: CDR1 DFQATT, CDR2 SNEGSKA (reference sequence). The CDR3 nucleotides read TGCAGTGCTCCCCGGGGACCGCAAGAGACCCAGTACTTC. This sequence encodes CSAPRGPQETQYF.

V and J are TRBV9 and TRBJ1-4; D is perhaps TRBD1 (6 bases). V was shortened by 3 bases and J by 7 bases, with 13 bases between the two germline ends. Per the germline V gene, CDR1 is SGDLS and CDR2 is YYNGEE. This CDR3 is 14 amino acids long. The CDR3 nucleotides read TGTGCCAGCAGCGAAGGGGGTAAGGGTGAAAAACTGTTTTTT. It yields the protein CASSEGGKGEKLFF.

This clonotype was picked up a small number of times. This sequence joins TRBV9 and TRBJ2-3; D is uncertain. Germline V CDR1 and CDR2: SGDLS, YYNGEE. The CDR3 contains 13 residues. The V gene lost 3 bases and the J gene lost 4 bases, with 9 bases spanning the gap. The CDR3 region is CASSDVVADTQYF. The CDR3 DNA reads as TGTGCCAGCAGCGACGTCGTGGCAGATACGCAGTATTTT.

This clonotype was detected many times. This sequence joins TRBV7-9 and TRBJ2-6; 7 bases align to TRBD1. V dropped 3 bases and J dropped 3; count of bases not matched to a gene: 8. This CDR3 is built from 17 residues. Germline CDR1 is SEHNR and CDR2 is FQNEAQ (reference sequence). CDR3 nucleotide sequence: TGTGCCAGCAGCTTGAGCGACAGGGCGGTTGGGGCCAACGTCCTGACTTTC. It is translated as CASSLSDRAVGANVLTF.

A remark on this clonotype: A much more abundant neighbour one base away suggests this may be a read error. The chain carries TRBV10-3 and TRBJ2-1; possible D gene TRBD2, 6 bases. Germline V CDR1 and CDR2: ENHRY, SYGVKD. V lost 0 bases and J lost 9, with 12 bases in between. The CDR3 spans 14 residues. CDR3 sequence reads: CAISESTVEGEQFF. CDR3 bases: TGTGCCATCAGTGAGTCGACAGTGGAGGGTGAGCAGTTCTTC.

This clonotype was seen more than once but under ten times. V gene TRBV9 combines with J gene TRBJ2-7; 8 nucleotides match TRBD2. V lost 3 bases, J lost 0 bases, and 17 bases stayed unmatched. The CDR3 spans 19 residues. Germline V gives CDR1 SGDLS, CDR2 YYNGEE. CDR3 in DNA: TGTGCCAGCAGCGGTTCGGGGTCGGGCCGGGGGACTAGCTCCTACGAGCAGTACTTC. Its translation: CASSGSGSGRGTSSYEQYF.

This clonotype occurred a few times. The rearrangement uses TRBV5-1 and TRBJ2-5; TRBD1 agrees at 9 bases. Germline CDR1 is SGHRS and CDR2 is YFSETQ. The V segment lost 6 bases and the J segment 11 bases; nucleotides outside the gene matches: 17. The CDR3 spans 15 residues. The CDR3 spells CASTLHPGQGSKQYF. The CDR3 region has the DNA TGCGCCAGCACCCTCCACCCGGGACAGGGATCCAAGCAGTACTTC.

The chain is built from TRBV27 and TRBJ2-7, with a possible D match to TRBD1 (6 bases). CDR3 length: 14 residues. V lost 5 bases, J lost 4 bases, and 15 bases lay in between. The germline CDR1 and CDR2 sequences are MNHEY and SMNVEV (reference sequence). This CDR3 reads CASSPGDRLYEQYF. DNA of the CDR3: TGTGCCAGCAGTCCCGGTGACAGGCTATACGAGCAGTACTTC.

The table lists this clonotype with a few counts. V is TRBV28 and J is TRBJ2-4, with 11 bases fitting TRBD2. The trim removed 6 bases at V and 6 bases at J, leaving 4 bases unmatched. Germline-derived CDR1 and CDR2 are MDHEN and SYDVKM. The CDR3 consists of 14 residues. The CDR3 DNA is TGTGCCAGCAGGCCCGGGACTAGCGGAAACATTCAGTACTTC. Translation gives CASRPGTSGNIQYF. The variable domain in full, completed from reference TRBV28 and TRBJ2-4, reads DVKVTQSSRYLVKRTGEKVFLECVQDMDHENMFWYRQDPGLGLRLIYFSYDVKMKEKGDIPEGYSVSREKKERFSLILESASTNQTSMYLCASRPGTSGNIQYFGAGTRLSVL.

Of note for this clonotype: A much bigger clone sits one base away, suggesting this may be a read error. The chain carries TRBV20-1 and TRBJ2-1, with TRBD2 matching 11 bases. Per germline, CDR1 DFQATT and CDR2 SNEGSKA (reference sequence). CDR3 length equals 14 residues. The CDR3 sequence is CGAKVAGGYNEQFF. The CDR3 DNA reads TGCGGTGCTAAGGTAGCGGGAGGGTACAATGAGCAGTTCTTC.

This clonotype has a handful of counts. The chain couples TRBV7-2 to TRBJ2-6, with a tentative D call TRBD1 (6 bases). The CDR3 sequence is 17 residues long. Looked up from germline, CDR1 is SGHTA and CDR2 is FQGNSA. Trimming shortened V by 5 bases and J by 2 bases, and 16 bases separated the two germline ends. Written as DNA, the CDR3 is TGTGCCAGCAGCCCGACTACAGGGATCCCTGGGGCCAACGTCCTGACTTTC. Translation gives CASSPTTGIPGANVLTF. The full variable domain, in which reference TRBV7-2 and TRBJ2-6 provide the parts outside the CDR3, is GAGVSQSPSNKVTEKGKDVELRCDPISGHTALYWYRQSLGQGLEFLIYFQGNSAPDKSGLPSDRFSAERTGGSVSTLTIQRTQQEDSAVYLCASSPTTGIPGANVLTFGAGSRLTVL.

The chain is built from TRBV27 and TRBJ1-2; TRBD1 aligns across 9 bases. Looked up from germline, CDR1 is MNHEY and CDR2 is SMNVEV (reference sequence). Trimming at V came to 5 bases and at J to 6 bases, leaving 7 bases not matched to a gene. The CDR3 extends over 14 amino acids. The CDR3 nucleotides are TGTGCCAGCAGTCGCCGGGACAGGGTTGATGGCTACACCTTC. Translation gives CASSRRDRVDGYTF.

This clonotype was detected ten times or more. The CDR3 DNA sequence: TGTGCCAGCAGTTACGTCGGGGAATCCTACGAGCAGTACTTC. Protein sequence: CASSYVGESYEQYF. This chain joins TRBV6-5 and TRBJ2-7; weak D call: TRBD2 (5 bases). The germline V gene has CDR1 MNHEY and CDR2 SVGAGI. This CDR3 region has 14 residues. The ends were cut back, 2 bases at V and 1 base at J, with 9 bases in the middle.

The J gene is TRBJ2-1, the V gene TRBV7-8; possible D gene TRBD2, 7 bases. CDR3 length: 17 residues. Trimming cost V 1 base and J 14 bases, with 27 bases left between them. Germline V gene data show CDR1 as SGHVS and CDR2 as FQNEAQ. The CDR3 DNA is TGTGCCAGCAGCTTAGGATCGGGGGGCGGTGAGCGGCGAAGTGAGTTCTTC. Translating gives CASSLGSGGGERRSEFF. Together with reference TRBV7-8 and TRBJ2-1, the CDR3 gives the full variable domain: GAGVSQSPRYKVAKRGQDVALRCDPISGHVSLFWYQQALGQGPEFLTYFQNEAQLDKSGLPSDRFFAERPEGSVSTLKIQRTQQEDSAVYLCASSLGSGGGERRSEFFGPGTRLTVL.

The sample holds many counts of this clonotype. J is TRBJ1-4 and V is TRBV29-1; tentatively, D is TRBD1 (6 bases). This CDR3 comprises 13 residues. Germline V CDR1 and CDR2: SQVTM, ANQGSEA. The ends were cut back, 4 bases at V and 4 bases at J, with 10 bases in the middle. DNA of the CDR3: TGCAGCGTTGGAGGACAGAGTAATGAAAAACTGTTTTTT. This gives the protein CSVGGQSNEKLFF.

This clonotype has at least ten counts. V and J are TRBV7-9 and TRBJ2-7, with D possibly being TRBD1 (5 bases). Trimming took 4 bases from V and 3 from J, leaving 19 bases between them. From germline, CDR1 is SEHNR and CDR2 FQNEAQ (reference sequence). This CDR3 region has 16 residues. CDR3 region: CASSSEDIGAHYEQYF. The CDR3 nucleotides are TGTGCCAGCAGCTCAGAGGACATAGGGGCCCACTACGAGCAGTACTTC.

This chain connects TRBV6-6 to TRBJ1-4, with D possibly TRBD1 on 6 matching bases. The CDR3 is made up of 13 amino acids. V was shortened by 5 bases and J by 8 bases, with 12 bases between the two germline ends. Per germline, CDR1 MNHNY and CDR2 SVGAGI (reference sequence). CDR3 in DNA: TGTGCCAGCAGTCCCTACAGGGAGGAAAAACTGTTTTTT. It is translated as CASSPYREEKLFF.

The chain couples TRBV9 to TRBJ2-7, with D perhaps assigned TRBD1 or TRBD2 (7 bases each). The V end lost 0 bases, the J end lost 1 base, and 11 bases lay between the germline ends. CDR3 size: 15 residues. The germline CDR1 and CDR2 sequences are SGDLS and YYNGEE. CDR3 coding DNA: TGTGCCAGCAGCGTAGGCAGGGGGGGATCCTACGAGCAGTACTTC. Translation gives CASSVGRGGSYEQYF.

This clonotype was seen a handful of times. An end of the junction does not agree with germline; a read error may underlie this. This sequence joins TRBV28 and TRBJ2-7; D is perhaps TRBD1 (5 bases). Germline V lookup: CDR1 MDHEN, CDR2 SYDVKM. The CDR3 totals 14 residues. In DNA form, the CDR3 reads TGTGCTAGCAGTTTAGCAGGGTTCCCTTACGAGCAGTACTTC. It specifies CASSLAGFPYEQYF.